This T cell receptor beta chain was obtained from a study of shared clonotypes between healthy human individuals. Of note for this clone: What it binds is unknown.

The protocol was immunoSEQ multiplex PCR, while the TCRdb copy is restricted to in-frame clones and leaves out a portion. The sample has some 2 million clones; about 94% are singletons. Naivety among CD8 cells was defined by CD45RO negativity and positive CCR7 selection, thereby excluding terminally differentiated effector memory CD45RA+ cells. Study results and caveats: Among the subsets, naive ones generally showed larger estimated richness than memory ones.

The receptor was derived from a man in his late teens or twenties in good health. Sequences were obtained from naive CD8+ T cells sorted from blood.

The CDR3 DNA reads as TGTGCCAGCAGTCCGGGCGGGGGACCAGGCTATGGCTACACCTTC. The encoded protein is CASSPGGGPGYGYTF. The genes are TRBV7-9 and TRBJ1-2, with D possibly being TRBD1 (5 bases). Per the germline V gene, CDR1 is SEHNR and CDR2 is FQNEAQ (reference sequence). The V end was cut by 6 bases, the J end by 4 bases, with 18 bases between. The CDR3 runs to 15 residues.